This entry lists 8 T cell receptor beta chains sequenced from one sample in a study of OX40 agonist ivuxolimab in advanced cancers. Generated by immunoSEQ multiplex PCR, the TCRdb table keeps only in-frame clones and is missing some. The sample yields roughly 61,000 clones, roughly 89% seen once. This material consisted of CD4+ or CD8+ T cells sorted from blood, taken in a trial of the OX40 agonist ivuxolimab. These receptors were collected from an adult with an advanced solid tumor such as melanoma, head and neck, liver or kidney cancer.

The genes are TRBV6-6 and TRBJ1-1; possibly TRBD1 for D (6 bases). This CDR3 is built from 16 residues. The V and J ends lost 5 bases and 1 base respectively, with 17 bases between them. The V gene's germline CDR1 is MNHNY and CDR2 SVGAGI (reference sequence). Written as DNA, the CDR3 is TGTGCCAGCAGTACGACAGGTCGAGGGAGGAACACTGAAGCTTTCTTT. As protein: CASSTTGRGRNTEAFF.

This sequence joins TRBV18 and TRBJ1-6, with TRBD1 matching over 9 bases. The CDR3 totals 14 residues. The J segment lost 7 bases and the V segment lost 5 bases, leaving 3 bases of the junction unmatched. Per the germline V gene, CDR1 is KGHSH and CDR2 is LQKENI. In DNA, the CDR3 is TGTGCCAGCTCATCGACAGGGGGGAATTCACCCCTCCACTTT. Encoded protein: CASSSTGGNSPLHF.

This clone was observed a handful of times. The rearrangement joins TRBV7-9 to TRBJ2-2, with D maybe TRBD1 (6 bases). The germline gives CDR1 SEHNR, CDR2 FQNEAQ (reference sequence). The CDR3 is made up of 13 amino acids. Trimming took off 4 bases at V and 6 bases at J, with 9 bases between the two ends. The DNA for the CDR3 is TGTGCCAGCAGCTACCAGGGGTCCGGGGAGCTGTTTTTT. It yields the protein CASSYQGSGELFF. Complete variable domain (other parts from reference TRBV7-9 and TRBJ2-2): DTGVSQNPRHKITKRGQNVTFRCDPISEHNRLYWYRQTLGQGPEFLTYFQNEAQLEKSRLLSDRFSAERPKGSFSTLEIQRTEQGDSAMYLCASSYQGSGELFFGEGSRLTVL.

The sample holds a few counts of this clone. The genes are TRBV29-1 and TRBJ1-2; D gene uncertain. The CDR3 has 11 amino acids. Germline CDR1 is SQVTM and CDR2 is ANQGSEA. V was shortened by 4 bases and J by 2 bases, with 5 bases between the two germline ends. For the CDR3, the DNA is TGCAGCGTTGCCACGAACTATGGCTACACCTTC. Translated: CSVATNYGYTF. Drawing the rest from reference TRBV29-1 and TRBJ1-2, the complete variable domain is SAVISQKPSRDICQRGTSLTIQCQVDSQVTMMFWYRQQPGQSLTLIATANQGSEATYESGFVIDKFPISRPNLTFSTLTVSNMSPEDSSIYLCSVATNYGYTFGSGTRLTVV.

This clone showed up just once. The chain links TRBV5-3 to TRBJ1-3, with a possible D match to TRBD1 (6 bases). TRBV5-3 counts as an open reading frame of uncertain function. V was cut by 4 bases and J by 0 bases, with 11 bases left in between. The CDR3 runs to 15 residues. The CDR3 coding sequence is TGTGCCAGAAGCAAGGACAGCGACTCTGGAAACACCATATATTTT. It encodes CARSKDSDSGNTIYF.

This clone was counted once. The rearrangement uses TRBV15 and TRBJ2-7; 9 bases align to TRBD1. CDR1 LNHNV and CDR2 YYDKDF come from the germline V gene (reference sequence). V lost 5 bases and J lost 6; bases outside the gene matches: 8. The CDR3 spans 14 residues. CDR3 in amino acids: CATSPGQGPREQYF. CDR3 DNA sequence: TGTGCCACCAGCCCAGGACAGGGGCCCCGCGAGCAGTACTTC.

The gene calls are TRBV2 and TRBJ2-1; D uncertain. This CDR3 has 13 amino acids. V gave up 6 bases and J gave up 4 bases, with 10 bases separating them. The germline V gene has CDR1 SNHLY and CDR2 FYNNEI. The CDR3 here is CASRISLYNEQFF. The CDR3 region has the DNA TGTGCCAGCAGAATCTCCCTATACAATGAGCAGTTCTTC. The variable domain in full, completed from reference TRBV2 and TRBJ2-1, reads EPEVTQTPSHQVTQMGQEVILRCVPISNHLYFYWYRQILGQKVEFLVSFYNNEISEKSEIFDDQFSVERPDGSNFTLKIRSTKLEDSAMYFCASRISLYNEQFFGPGTRLTVL.

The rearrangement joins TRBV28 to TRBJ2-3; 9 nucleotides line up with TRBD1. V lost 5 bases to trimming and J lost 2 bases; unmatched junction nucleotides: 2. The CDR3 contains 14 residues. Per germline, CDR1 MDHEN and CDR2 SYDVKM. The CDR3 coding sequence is TGTGCCAGCAGTACAGGGGGCGTCACAGATACGCAGTATTTT. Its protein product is CASSTGGVTDTQYF.